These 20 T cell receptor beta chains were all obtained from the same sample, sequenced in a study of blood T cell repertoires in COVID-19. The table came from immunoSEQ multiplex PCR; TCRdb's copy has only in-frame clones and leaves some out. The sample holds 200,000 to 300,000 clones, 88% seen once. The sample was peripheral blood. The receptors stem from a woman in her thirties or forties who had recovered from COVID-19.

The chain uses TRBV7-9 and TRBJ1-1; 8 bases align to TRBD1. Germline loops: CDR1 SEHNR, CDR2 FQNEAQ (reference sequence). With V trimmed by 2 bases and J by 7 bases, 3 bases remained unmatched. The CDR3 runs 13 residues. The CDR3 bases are TGTGCCAGCAGCTTAACTACAGGGGGTGAAGCTTTCTTT. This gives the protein CASSLTTGGEAFF. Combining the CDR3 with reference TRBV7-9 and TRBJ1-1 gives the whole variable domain DTGVSQNPRHKITKRGQNVTFRCDPISEHNRLYWYRQTLGQGPEFLTYFQNEAQLEKSRLLSDRFSAERPKGSFSTLEIQRTEQGDSAMYLCASSLTTGGEAFFGQGTRLTVV.

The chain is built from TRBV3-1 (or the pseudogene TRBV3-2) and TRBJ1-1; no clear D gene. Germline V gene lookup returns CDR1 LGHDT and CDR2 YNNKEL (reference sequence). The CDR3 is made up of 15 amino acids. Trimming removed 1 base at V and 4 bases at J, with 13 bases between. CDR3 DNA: TGTGCCAGCAGCCAAGGGGCCCTCCCACGCACTGAAGCTTTCTTT. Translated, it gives CASSQGALPRTEAFF.

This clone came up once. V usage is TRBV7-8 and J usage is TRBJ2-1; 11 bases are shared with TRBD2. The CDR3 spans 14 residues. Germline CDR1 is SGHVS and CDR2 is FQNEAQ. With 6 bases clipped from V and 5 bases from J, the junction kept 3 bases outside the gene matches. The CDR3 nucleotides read TGTGCCAGCAGGGGGACTAGCGGAAACAATGAGCAGTTCTTC. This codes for CASRGTSGNNEQFF. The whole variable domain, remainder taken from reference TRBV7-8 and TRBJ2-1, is GAGVSQSPRYKVAKRGQDVALRCDPISGHVSLFWYQQALGQGPEFLTYFQNEAQLDKSGLPSDRFFAERPEGSVSTLKIQRTQQEDSAVYLCASRGTSGNNEQFFGPGTRLTVL.

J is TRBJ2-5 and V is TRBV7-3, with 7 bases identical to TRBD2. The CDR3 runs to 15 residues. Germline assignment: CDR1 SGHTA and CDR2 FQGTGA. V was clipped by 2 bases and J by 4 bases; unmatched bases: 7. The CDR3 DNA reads TGTGCCAGCAGCTTAGTGGGAGGGGCGGGAGAGACCCAGTACTTC. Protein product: CASSLVGGAGETQYF.

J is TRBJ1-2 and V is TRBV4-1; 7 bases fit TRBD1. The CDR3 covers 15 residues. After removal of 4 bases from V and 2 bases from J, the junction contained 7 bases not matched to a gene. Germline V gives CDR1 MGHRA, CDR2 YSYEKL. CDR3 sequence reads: CASSRGTASNYGYTF. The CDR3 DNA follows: TGCGCCAGCAGCCGCGGGACAGCCTCAAACTATGGCTACACCTTC.

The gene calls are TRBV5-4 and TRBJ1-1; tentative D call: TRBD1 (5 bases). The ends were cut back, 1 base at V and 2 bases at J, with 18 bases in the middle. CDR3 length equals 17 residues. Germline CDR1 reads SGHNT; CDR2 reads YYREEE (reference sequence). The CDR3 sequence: CASSLFSGGSTNTEAFF. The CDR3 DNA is TGTGCCAGCAGCTTGTTTTCGGGGGGGAGCACTAACACTGAAGCTTTCTTT.

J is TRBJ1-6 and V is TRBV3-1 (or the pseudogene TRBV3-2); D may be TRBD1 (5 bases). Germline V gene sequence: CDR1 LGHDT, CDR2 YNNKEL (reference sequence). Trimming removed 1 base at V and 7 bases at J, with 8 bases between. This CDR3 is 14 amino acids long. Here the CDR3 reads CASSQGTPNSPLHF. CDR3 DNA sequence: TGTGCCAGCAGCCAAGGGACACCCAATTCACCCCTCCACTTT.

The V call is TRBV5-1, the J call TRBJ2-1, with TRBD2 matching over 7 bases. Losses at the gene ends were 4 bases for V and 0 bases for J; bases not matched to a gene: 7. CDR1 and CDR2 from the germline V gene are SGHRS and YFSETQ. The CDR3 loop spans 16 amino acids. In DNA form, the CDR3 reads TGCGCCAGCAGCCCGCTAGCGGCGAGCTCCTACAATGAGCAGTTCTTC. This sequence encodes CASSPLAASSYNEQFF.

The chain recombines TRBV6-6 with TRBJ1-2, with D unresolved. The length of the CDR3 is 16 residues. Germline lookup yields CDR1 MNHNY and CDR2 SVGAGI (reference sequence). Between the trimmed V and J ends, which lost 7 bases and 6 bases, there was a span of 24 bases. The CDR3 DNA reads TGTGCCAGCACCCTGCGGGCCGGGAACATAATCCATGGCTACACCTTC. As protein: CASTLRAGNIIHGYTF.

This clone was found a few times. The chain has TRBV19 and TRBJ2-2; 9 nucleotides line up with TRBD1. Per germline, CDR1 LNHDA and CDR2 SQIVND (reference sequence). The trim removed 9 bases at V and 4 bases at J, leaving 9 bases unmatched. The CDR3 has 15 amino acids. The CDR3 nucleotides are TGTGCCAGCCAGGCCGGGACAGGGCGCACCGGGGAGCTGTTTTTT. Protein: CASQAGTGRTGELFF. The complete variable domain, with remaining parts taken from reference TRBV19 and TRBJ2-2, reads DGGITQSPKYLFRKEGQNVTLSCEQNLNHDAMYWYRQDPGQGLRLIYYSQIVNDFQKGDIAEGYSVSREKKESFPLTVTSAQKNPTAFYLCASQAGTGRTGELFFGEGSRLTVL.

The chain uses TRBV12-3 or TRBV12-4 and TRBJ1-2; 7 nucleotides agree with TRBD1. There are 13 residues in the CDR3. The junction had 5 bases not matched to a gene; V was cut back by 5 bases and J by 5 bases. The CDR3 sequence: CASSRDSPYGYTF. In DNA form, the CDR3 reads TGTGCCAGCAGTCGGGACAGCCCTTATGGCTACACCTTC.

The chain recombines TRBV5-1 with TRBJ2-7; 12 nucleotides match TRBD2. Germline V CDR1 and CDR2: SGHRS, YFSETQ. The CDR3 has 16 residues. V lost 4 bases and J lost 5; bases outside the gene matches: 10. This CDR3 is CASSPPTSGSLHEQYF. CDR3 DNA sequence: TGCGCCAGCAGCCCCCCGACTAGCGGGAGCCTCCACGAGCAGTACTTC.

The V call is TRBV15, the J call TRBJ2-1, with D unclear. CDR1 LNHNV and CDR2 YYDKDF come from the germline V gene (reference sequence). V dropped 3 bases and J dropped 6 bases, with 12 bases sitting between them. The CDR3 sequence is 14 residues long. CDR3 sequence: CATSRPPTGNEQFF. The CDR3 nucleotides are TGTGCCACCAGCAGGCCCCCTACCGGCAATGAGCAGTTCTTC.

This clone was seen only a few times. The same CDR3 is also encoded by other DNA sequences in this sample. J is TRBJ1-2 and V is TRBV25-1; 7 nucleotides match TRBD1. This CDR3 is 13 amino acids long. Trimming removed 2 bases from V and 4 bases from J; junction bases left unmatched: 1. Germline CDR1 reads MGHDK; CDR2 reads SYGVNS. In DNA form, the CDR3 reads TGTGCCAGCAGTGAACAGGGGGGCTATGGCTACACCTTC. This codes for CASSEQGGYGYTF.

The CDR3, as DNA: TGTGCCACAAACAGGGCTCAGGACACTGAAGCTTTCTTT. It translates to CATNRAQDTEAFF. The chain couples TRBV18 to TRBJ1-1; D perhaps matches TRBD1 (6 bases). The V end was cut by 10 bases, the J end by 3 bases, with 15 bases between. There are 13 residues in the CDR3. Germline loops: CDR1 KGHSH, CDR2 LQKENI.

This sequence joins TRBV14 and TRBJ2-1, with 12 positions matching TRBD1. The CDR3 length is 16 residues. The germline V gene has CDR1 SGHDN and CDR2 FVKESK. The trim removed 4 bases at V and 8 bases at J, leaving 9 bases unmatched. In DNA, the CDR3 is TGTGCCAGCAGCCCCACCGGGACAGGGGGCATGGATGAGCAGTTCTTC. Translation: CASSPTGTGGMDEQFF.

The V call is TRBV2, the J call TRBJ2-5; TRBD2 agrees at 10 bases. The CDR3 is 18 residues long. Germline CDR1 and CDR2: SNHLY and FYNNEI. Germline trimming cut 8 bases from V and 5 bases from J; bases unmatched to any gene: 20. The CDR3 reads CASPTGASGRSAVETQYF. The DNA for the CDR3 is TGTGCCAGCCCGACGGGCGCTAGCGGGAGATCTGCGGTGGAGACCCAGTACTTC.

DNA of the CDR3: TGTGCCTGGGGAGACAGACCCTACGAGCAGTACTTC. Translation: CAWGDRPYEQYF. The rearrangement joins TRBV30 to TRBJ2-7; tentative D call: TRBD1 (5 bases). Germline V lookup: CDR1 GTSNPN, CDR2 SVGIG (reference sequence). The CDR3 contains 12 residues. Trimming shortened V by 5 bases and J by 2 bases, and 10 bases separated the two germline ends.

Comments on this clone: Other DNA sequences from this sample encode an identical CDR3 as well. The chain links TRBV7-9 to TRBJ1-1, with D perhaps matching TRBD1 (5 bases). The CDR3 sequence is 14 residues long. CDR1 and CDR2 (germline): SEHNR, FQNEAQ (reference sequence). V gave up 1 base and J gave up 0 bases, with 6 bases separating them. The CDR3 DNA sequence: TGTGCCAGCAGCTTAGGGGGGGTGAACACTGAAGCTTTCTTT. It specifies CASSLGGVNTEAFF.

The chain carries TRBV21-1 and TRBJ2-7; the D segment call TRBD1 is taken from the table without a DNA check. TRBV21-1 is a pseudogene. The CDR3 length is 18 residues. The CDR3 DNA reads TGTGCCAGCAGCCCCAGGGGCGGCCGTACCTACCACTCCTACGAGCAGTACGTC. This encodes CASSPRGGRTYHSYEQYV.